This record looks at one T cell receptor (beta chain) sequence and its context. Other DNA sequences in this specimen translate into the identical CDR3. This entry belongs to a study of shared clonotypes between healthy human individuals. Generated by immunoSEQ multiplex PCR, the TCRdb table keeps only in-frame clones and is missing some. The sample carries approximately 2.4 million clones, nearly 97% recorded once. Germline loops: CDR1 SGHTA, CDR2 FQGNSA. The CDR3 length is 13 residues. V was clipped by 4 bases and J by 1 base, with 7 bases between them. Input material: naive CD4+ T cells sorted from blood. The subset was: CD45RA+ positively selected. The J gene is TRBJ1-1, the V gene TRBV7-2, with D hard to call. This sequence was found in a man aged 18-30 years in good health. The CDR3 DNA sequence: TGTGCCAGCAGCTCCACACGGAACACTGAAGCTTTCTTT. Amino acid sequence: CASSSTRNTEAFF.